Given below is one T cell receptor (beta chain) in context. As yet, its antigen is unknown. Each donor was nominally healthy when sampled (though unrecorded immune exposures were likely). This entry belongs to a study of cytomegalovirus exposure and HLA in healthy donors. Broader study findings: Later analysis associated a missense DCLRE1C variant with TCR beta V- and J-gene trimming.

PCR used 60 Vbeta primers and 13 Jbeta primers. Methods used by the authors: Later reanalysis found about 78 million unique TCR beta chains, roughly 10 million of them shared. Only in-frame clones appear in the TCRdb table, and some are missing; sequencing was by immunoSEQ multiplex PCR. From that table come the V and J calls and clone size; the DNA was used to work out D and trimming. The sample includes about 200,000 clones, around 80% seen only once; the top ten take 2.5% to 3.5%. V lost 6 bases and J lost 4; bases outside the gene matches: 7. The germline CDR1 and CDR2 sequences are MNHEY and SVGAGI. CDR3 length: 14 residues.

The chain has TRBV6-5 and TRBJ1-2, with TRBD1 matching 8 bases. The sample taken for sequencing was PBMCs. This sequence originates from a man aged 30 to 45 in good health and CMV-seronegative. The CDR3 is CASRNGQGPYGYTF. The CDR3 bases are TGTGCCAGCAGGAATGGACAGGGTCCCTATGGCTACACCTTC.